This T cell receptor (beta chain) was retrieved from a study of T cell responses to AZD1222 COVID-19 vaccine (dated by TCRdb to the early 2020s). Regarding the complete study: Because spike-specific TCR depth and breadth did not differ between the two schedules, AZD1222 recipients who got a second dose at roughly 4 weeks were pooled with those who got a second dose at roughly 12 weeks. Trial participants were enrolled into age subgroups of 18-55, 56-69 and 70-plus years, which contained 148, 28 and 57 TCR-sequenced participants, respectively. A total of about 240 trial participants underwent TCR sequencing, of whom around 200 received two doses of AZD1222 and some 26 received two doses of the MenACWY control vaccine.

The CDR3 regions of human TCRbeta chains were analyzed by immunosequencing. Turning to the authors' computational methods: TCRs in the repertoires were compared against a reference library of SARS-CoV-2-specific TCRs that had been generated with the MIRA antigen-specificity platform. Breadth was defined as the fraction of unique TCRs that were SARS-CoV-2-associated, and depth was defined as the fraction of total T cells that were SARS-CoV-2-associated. Each spike-specific TCR was assigned to its reactive spike region and to a CD4 or CD8 class using the MIRA data. Log10-transformed breadth and depth values were compared by one-way ANOVA with Sidak's multiple comparisons tests. TCRdb's version of the immuneACCESS table is confined to in-frame rearrangements and falls short of the full clone set. An unresolved V gene accounts for under half of the shortfall where checked; the remainder is of unknown origin. V and J calls and clone size come straight from that table; D and trimming were deduced from the DNA. This sample is represented by 110,000 to 150,000 clones; around nine tenths of them were singletons. Around 1.7% of the sample is held by the ten biggest clonotypes.

Looking up the germline V gene yields CDR1 SNHLY and CDR2 FYNNEI. From cysteine to phenylalanine, the CDR3 is 14 amino acids long. Of all the DNA, just the CDR3 is kept, 42 bases in frame from base 1. V is reduced by 4 bases and J by 3 bases, leaving a spacing of 10 bases between them. Note on this clone: No cognate antigen has been identified for it. No base-level quality is on record; no much larger clone is a single base apart.

General conclusions and limits of the study: Most participants were white British and females outnumbered males, and the authors suggested that clonal diversity may have been underestimated. No day 14 peak-response samples were available, so repertoires were characterized only after the peak T cell response. The whole spike protein was spanned by vaccine-associated CD4 TCRs, and dominant responses were seen in regions 160-218 and 743-854. Reportedly, almost half of the unique spike-specific TCRs recognized epitopes lying outside the regions that are mutated in the B.1.351 and B.1.1.7 variants. After two AZD1222 doses, spike-specific TCR breadth and depth were significantly higher than at day 0 and than in MenACWY recipients. The 56-69-year group was small, and its depth increase did not reach significance, likely because of low power. Only five to seven AZD1222 recipients were SARS-CoV-2 seropositive at baseline, limiting conclusions about previously exposed vaccinees.

The time point label here, explained by the study, means: baseline before first vaccination. Samples from vaccinated people were obtained from the UK trials COV001 and COV002, which included a single-blind randomized controlled phase 2/3 trial of AZD1222 (ChAdOx1 nCoV-19) in healthy adults. For TCRbeta chain sequencing, PBMC samples were collected from trial participants at day 0 and at day 28 after the second dose. Sequencing was performed on peripheral blood, taken on day 0 of AZD1222 vaccination. The chain is assembled from TRBV2 and TRBJ2-1; possibly the D gene is TRBD2, per 5 matching bases. The receptor was isolated from an adult in good health. The sequence in DNA is TGTGCCAGCAGTGCCACCGGGAACTACAATGAGCAGTTCTTC. Translation gives CASSATGNYNEQFF.